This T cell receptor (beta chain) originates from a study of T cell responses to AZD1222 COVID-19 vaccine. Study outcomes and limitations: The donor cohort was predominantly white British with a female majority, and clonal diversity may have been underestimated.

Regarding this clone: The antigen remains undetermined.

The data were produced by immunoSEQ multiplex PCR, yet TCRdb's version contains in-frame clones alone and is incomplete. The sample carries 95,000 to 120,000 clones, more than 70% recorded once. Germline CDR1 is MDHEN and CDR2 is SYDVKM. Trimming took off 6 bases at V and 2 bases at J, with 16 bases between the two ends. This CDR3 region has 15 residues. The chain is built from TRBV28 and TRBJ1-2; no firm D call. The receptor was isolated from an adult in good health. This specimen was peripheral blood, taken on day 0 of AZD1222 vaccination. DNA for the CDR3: TGTGCCAGCAGCCCTAGCGGGATAAACAACTATGGCTACACCTTC. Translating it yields CASSPSGINNYGYTF.